This TCR beta chain was observed in a study of CD8 T cells in Susac syndrome. Reverse transcription of roughly 0.45 to 1 ug RNA used random hexamers. Across 54 Vbeta and 13 Jbeta, immunoSEQ multiplex PCR amplified TCR beta CDR3. TCRdb re-derived calls from the immunoSEQ multiplex PCR reads in MiXCR, one entry per CDR3 protein. The sample has roughly 80,000 distinct CDR3 sequences; around 94% are singletons. The length of the CDR3 is 14 residues. Germline CDR1 and CDR2: DFQATT and SNEGSKA (reference sequence). V was clipped by 0 bases and J by 6 bases; unmatched bases: 3. Sequencing of TCR beta was performed on blood CD8+ and CD4+ T cells.

The chain combines TRBV20-1 with TRBJ2-1, with 9 bases matching TRBD1. The receptor was isolated from a human donor in good health. Material for sequencing was CD8+ T cells from PBMCs. CDR3 protein: CSARETGGPNEQFF. The CDR3 DNA reads TGCAGTGCTAGAGAGACAGGGGGGCCCAATGAGCAGTTCTTC.